This record looks at one TCR beta chain sequence and its context. In this sample, this clone turned up a few times. The antigen it binds to is not known. No base-level quality is on record; no much larger clone is a single base apart. Each collaborating institution followed its own protocols to collect whole blood in K2EDTA tubes. For TCRbeta analysis, collaborators shipped samples as frozen whole blood, isolated PBMCs, or DNA extracted from either of those sample types. The immunoSEQ Assay, a bias-controlled multiplex PCR, was used to amplify TCRbeta CDR3 regions from genomic DNA. The paper's processing steps were these. Nucleated cell counts per sample were estimated from amplification of reference gene primers within the assay. To quantify the absolute abundance of each unique TCRbeta CDR3 rearrangement, sequence reads were collapsed and filtered. For each sample, productive Simpson clonality was calculated as the square root of Simpson's diversity index across productive rearrangements. This immuneACCESS table, as held by TCRdb, lists in-frame sequences with V and J called but not all clones. Of the missing ones, under half trace to an unresolved V gene in checked studies; the others have no known cause. D and trimming come from the DNA, and the V and J calls and clone size come from that table. This sample comprises 150,000 to 200,000 clones, roughly 79% of them detected only once. The leading ten clones occupy about 28% of the sample.

This specimen belongs to a study of blood T cell repertoires in COVID-19 (TCRdb year 2020). With regard to the full study: Collaborator samples came from the United States, Italy and Spain and covered acute and convalescent phases of COVID-19. The prospective study material was composed of cDNA or gDNA derived from T cells, B-cell-depleted T cells, or PBMCs. Deeply sampled blood TCRbeta repertoires from subjects exposed to, actively infected with, or recovered from COVID-19 were included in the dataset. The repertoires were released in a freely available public database intended as a resource for research on the immune response to SARS-CoV-2. The samples were drawn from two sources: the first 160 participants of the ongoing ImmuneRACE study, and 950 to 1,500 subjects contributed by 6 global collaborators. A de-identified subject ID, COVID-19 status, age in years and sex were almost always included in the sample metadata. HLA class I and class II types, where available, came from metadata supplied by the sample provider rather than from assay-based typing.

Points the paper makes about the study in general: The amount of clinical and demographic metadata varied by source and participant and was provided uncurated.

Between the V and J ends, shortened by 5 bases and 4 bases respectively, the junction contains 23 bases. Sequences SGHTA (CDR1) and FQGTGA (CDR2) are obtained from the germline V gene. The CDR3 sequence holds 17 residues, the cysteine and phenylalanine included. Only the CDR3 region is kept as DNA, spanning 51 bases read in frame from base 1. This clonotype was obtained from a woman aged 70-85 years with acute or convalescent COVID-19. The V gene is TRBV7-3 and the J gene is TRBJ2-5; the D region possibly corresponds to TRBD2 (6 bases align). Sequenced: peripheral blood. The sequence in DNA is TGTGCCAGCAGCCGAGATTGGAGGGCCCTGGCCGTAGAGACCCAGTACTTC. This yields the protein CASSRDWRALAVETQYF.